This TCR beta chain was observed in a study of cytomegalovirus exposure and HLA in healthy donors. Study context: Within an early data release were about 85 million unique TCRs drawn from HLA-typed donors. Membership in the Caucasian-associated ancestry cluster was found for around 81% of 398 genotyped donors.

Note on this clone: Its antigen remains unknown.

13 Jbeta primers and 60 Vbeta primers were used for the PCR. Profiled with immunoSEQ multiplex PCR; TCRdb holds only in-frame clones, not every one. This table holds more than 95,000 clones, over 70% found once. Germline V gene data show CDR1 as SNHLY and CDR2 as FYNNEI. The CDR3 extends over 15 amino acids. Trimming left V 4 bases short and J 11 bases short, with 21 bases between. Study observations and caveats: Analyzed later, most CMV-associated TCR beta chains appeared HLA-restricted.

Specimen: PBMCs. The sequence came from a male donor in good health and CMV-seronegative. V gene TRBV2 combines with J gene TRBJ2-1; TRBD1 might be the D (5 bases). The CDR3 here is CASSATVHQPPQQFF. The CDR3 DNA is TGTGCCAGCAGTGCGACAGTCCACCAACCTCCCCAGCAGTTCTTC.